These 2 T cell receptor beta chains share one sample of origin, sequenced in a study of vaccination effects on CD4 cells after COVID-19. Viral peptide pool expansion of antigen-specific CD4+ T cells preceded sequencing in the ViraFEST assay. Culture lasted about nine days before CD4+ T cell isolation. Two-dose BNT162b2 or mRNA-1273 vaccination was given to participants. For these receptors, no antigen is known. Repertoires were generated with immunoSEQ multiplex PCR, while TCRdb's copy carries only in-frame clones and drops some. The data contain approximately 13,000 clones, around 70% of them singletons. Sample: CD4+ T cells from PBMCs cultured with SARS-CoV-2 spike peptides, taken after COVID-19 vaccination. The receptors derive from a human donor who received a COVID-19 vaccine.

This clone has only one observation. The V call is TRBV28, the J call TRBJ2-5; D is perhaps TRBD1 (5 bases). The V gene lost 4 bases and the J gene lost 5 bases, with 14 bases spanning the gap. This CDR3 has 14 amino acids. Per germline, CDR1 MDHEN and CDR2 SYDVKM. The DNA for the CDR3 is TGTGCCAGCAGTTCGCATCAGGGTGGCGAGACCCAGTACTTC. Amino acid sequence: CASSSHQGGETQYF. The full variable domain, completed using reference TRBV28 and TRBJ2-5, is DVKVTQSSRYLVKRTGEKVFLECVQDMDHENMFWYRQDPGLGLRLIYFSYDVKMKEKGDIPEGYSVSREKKERFSLILESASTNQTSMYLCASSSHQGGETQYFGPGTRLLVL.

This sequence joins TRBV6-4 and TRBJ1-2; possibly TRBD1 for D (6 bases). CDR1 is MRHNA, CDR2 SNTAGT, per germline. Trimming shortened V by 0 bases and J by 7 bases, and 24 bases separated the two germline ends. The CDR3 has 18 residues. The CDR3 DNA follows: TGTGCCAGCAGTGACTCGAGCTTCCCAGGGGAGAGGGGGTGTGGCTACACCTTC. It yields the protein CASSDSSFPGERGCGYTF.